These T cell receptor beta chains were read from a single sample in a study of OX40 agonist ivuxolimab in advanced cancers. The table came from immunoSEQ multiplex PCR; TCRdb's copy has only in-frame clones and leaves some out. The top ten clones hold 2% to 2.5% of a sample with 60,000 to 75,000 clones, about 90% of them seen once. The sequencing here drew on CD4+ or CD8+ T cells sorted from blood, taken in a trial of the OX40 agonist ivuxolimab. The receptors here all came from an adult with an advanced solid tumor such as melanoma, head and neck, liver or kidney cancer. Both conserved end residues are trimmed from each CDR3. Each record gives: V gene, J gene, CDR3 protein.

>TRBV4-2|TRBJ2-7
ASSQRVADQYEQY
>TRBV18|TRBJ2-5
ASSPLVGGGQETQY
>TRBV7-2|TRBJ2-5
ASSDRLGGGAVETQY
>TRBV6-5|TRBJ2-2
ASSRNTGELF
>TRBV28|TRBJ1-2
ASSLLTSGYT
>TRBV7-8|TRBJ1-5
ASSLIRSRNNQPQH
>TRBV28|TRBJ1-1
ASSPGRGQSNTEAF
>TRBV7-6|TRBJ2-3
ASSPYGRADADTQY
>TRBV27|TRBJ2-7
ASSAQRDGYEQY
>TRBV28|TRBJ2-7
ASSLTSGEIYEQY
>TRBV5-4|TRBJ1-6
ASSLGGRGIYNSPLH
>TRBV29-1|TRBJ2-7
SVDRTGNEQY
>TRBV5-1|TRBJ2-7
ASSSDSYEQY
>TRBV5-1|TRBJ2-1
ASSFGAGASYNEQF
>TRBV10-3|TRBJ1-1
AIAEAGLKTEAF
>TRBV28|TRBJ1-2
ASSTVNYGYT
>TRBV14|TRBJ1-1
ASSQATVLNTEAF
>TRBV10-3|TRBJ2-7
AISELGNFYEQY
>TRBV6-6|TRBJ1-4
ASRGGGLNEKLF
>TRBV11-2|TRBJ1-6
ASSLYGSNSYNSPLH
>TRBV28|TRBJ2-7
ASSLIGYEQY
>TRBV7-9|TRBJ2-7
ASSSMDRGDSYEQY
>TRBV12-5|TRBJ2-6
ASGSSGANVLT
>TRBV2|TRBJ2-2
ASRRGPNTGELF
>TRBV5-4|TRBJ1-2
ASSSGTGGGYGYT
>TRBV27|TRBJ1-1
ASVPLASGNTEAF
>TRBV28|TRBJ2-7
ASSSGGISYEQY
>TRBV19|TRBJ2-3
ASSIEGGRIDTQY
>TRBV5-1|TRBJ1-1
ASSPPLNTEAF
>TRBV6-1|TRBJ2-7
ASGTFAEQY
>TRBV5-5|TRBJ2-5
ASSLESGQMKTQY
>TRBV4-2|TRBJ2-7
ASSQDSRGINEQY
>TRBV9|TRBJ2-5
ASSVTRDTETQY
>TRBV11-1|TRBJ2-7
ASSPGTGSREQY
>TRBV18|TRBJ1-4
ASSTGTVEKLF
>TRBV2|TRBJ1-2
ASRRTGGDGYT
>TRBV5-4|TRBJ1-2
ASSLAGTGLSYT
>TRBV28|TRBJ1-2
ASRRQGYYGYT
>TRBV5-1|TRBJ2-5
ASSLVQMGETQY
>TRBV7-8|TRBJ1-5
ASSLNLYSNQPQH
>TRBV7-6|TRBJ1-4
ASSKGVELF
>TRBV19|TRBJ2-2
ASDSYGELF
>TRBV30|TRBJ2-1
AWTPRSGSWNEQF
>TRBV15|TRBJ2-7
ATSRGGTGRHEQY
>TRBV11-2|TRBJ2-1
ASSSGTYYNEQF
>TRBV19|TRBJ2-7
ASSGTSYEQY
>TRBV6-1|TRBJ2-7
ASRYASSYEQY
>TRBV5-1|TRBJ2-3
ASSESPVADTQY
>TRBV9|TRBJ2-2
ASSVDLFTGELF
>TRBV5-6|TRBJ2-7
ASSLAGGGILPVREQY
>TRBV10-3|TRBJ1-5
AISDRDRGQPQH
>TRBV7-2|TRBJ2-7
ASSPSVQNYEQY
>TRBV4-3|TRBJ1-4
ASSQAPGQGNEKLF
>TRBV28|TRBJ1-1
ASGNPGLGTEAF
>TRBV27|TRBJ2-1
ASSHQPLGEQF
>TRBV15|TRBJ1-5
ATSGQHNQPQH
>TRBV6-1|TRBJ2-3
ASTSGSTADTQY
>TRBV2|TRBJ2-3
ASSGQGPQY